The 21 T cell receptor beta chains reported below all come from one sample, sequenced in a study of T cell changes during pregnancy in multiple sclerosis. Sequenced by immunoSEQ multiplex PCR; TCRdb stores in-frame clones only, minus some. Of about 18,000 clones in the sample, approximately 81% were seen once. The sample here was CD8+ T cells from peripheral blood mononuclear cells, taken in the third trimester of pregnancy. Receptors originate from a female donor in good health, enrolled as a control in a pregnancy study.

The genes are TRBV9 and TRBJ1-5; weak D call: TRBD1 (6 bases). V lost 4 bases and J lost 5, with 16 bases in between. The germline CDR1 and CDR2 sequences are SGDLS and YYNGEE. The CDR3 extends over 15 amino acids. The CDR3, as DNA: TGTGCCAGCAGCTTGTACGGGACATTGGATCAGCCCCAGCATTTT. Protein: CASSLYGTLDQPQHF. The full variable domain, its missing parts supplied by reference TRBV9 and TRBJ1-5, is DSGVTQTPKHLITATGQRVTLRCSPRSGDLSVYWYQQSLDQGLQFLIQYYNGEERAKGNILERFSAQQFPDLHSELNLSSLELGDSALYFCASSLYGTLDQPQHFGDGTRLSIL.

The chain is built from TRBV6-4 and TRBJ1-1, with TRBD1 identical over 7 bases. Germline assignment: CDR1 MRHNA and CDR2 SNTAGT. Trimming at V came to 2 bases and at J to 11 bases, leaving 8 bases not matched to a gene. The CDR3 has 13 residues. The CDR3 DNA follows: TGTGCCAGCAGTGACGAAACAGGGGCGCTGGCTTTCTTT. Its protein product is CASSDETGALAFF.

The chain recombines TRBV7-9 with TRBJ2-7; TRBD2 matches at 8 bases. This CDR3 comprises 15 residues. V shed 4 bases and J 6 bases; nucleotides not matched to a gene: 11. Germline CDR1 and CDR2: SEHNR and FQNEAQ (reference sequence). CDR3 residues: CASSSLTGLGTEQYF. CDR3 sequence (DNA): TGTGCCAGCAGCTCCCTGACGGGACTAGGGACCGAGCAGTACTTC. The variable domain in full, completed from reference TRBV7-9 and TRBJ2-7, reads DTGVSQNPRHKITKRGQNVTFRCDPISEHNRLYWYRQTLGQGPEFLTYFQNEAQLEKSRLLSDRFSAERPKGSFSTLEIQRTEQGDSAMYLCASSSLTGLGTEQYFGPGTRLTVT.

This clone was detected only a few times. This chain joins TRBV19 and TRBJ2-7; TRBD1 is a possible D gene (5 bases). V was pared by 5 bases and J by 5 bases, with 16 bases between. The CDR3 is 14 amino acids. Germline values: CDR1 LNHDA, CDR2 SQIVND (reference sequence). CDR3 bases: TGTGCCAGTAGTCCCTCCCCAGGGCGGAACGAGCAGTACTTC. It encodes CASSPSPGRNEQYF.

The J gene is TRBJ1-2, the V gene TRBV30; D call uncertain. The CDR3 contains 18 residues. Germline V gene data show CDR1 as GTSNPN and CDR2 as SVGIG (reference sequence). Trimming took 2 bases from V and 1 from J, leaving 23 bases between them. CDR3 bases: TGTGCCTGGAGTCCCCCGGACTCCCGGCTTGTCATTAACTATGGCTACACCTTC. It is translated as CAWSPPDSRLVINYGYTF.

The chain joins TRBV14 to TRBJ2-6; D gene unclear. This CDR3 contains 15 residues. Germline assignment: CDR1 SGHDN and CDR2 FVKESK. The V end lost 1 base, the J end lost 0 bases, and 4 bases lay between the germline ends. The CDR3 protein is CASSQAHSGANVLTF. The CDR3 DNA sequence: TGTGCCAGCAGCCAAGCCCACTCTGGGGCCAACGTCCTGACTTTC.

The rearrangement joins TRBV19 to TRBJ1-1, with D perhaps matching TRBD1 (6 bases). Trimming took off 6 bases at V and 0 bases at J, with 8 bases between the two ends. The V gene's germline CDR1 is LNHDA and CDR2 SQIVND (reference sequence). This CDR3 region has 13 residues. CDR3 loop: CASRRTVNTEAFF. The CDR3 region has the DNA TGTGCCAGTAGGAGGACAGTGAACACTGAAGCTTTCTTT.

The chain recombines TRBV5-1 with TRBJ2-7, with 7 nucleotides matching TRBD2. There are 16 residues in the CDR3. The junction had 13 bases not matched to a gene; V was cut back by 0 bases and J by 7 bases. Germline V gene sequence: CDR1 SGHRS, CDR2 YFSETQ. CDR3 DNA: TGCGCCAGCAGCTTGGGGTACCGGGAGGCCCCGGGGGAGCAGTACTTC. It translates to CASSLGYREAPGEQYF.

The chain joins TRBV6-1 to TRBJ1-5, with D possibly being TRBD1 (5 bases). This CDR3 region has 15 residues. CDR1 and CDR2 (germline): MNHNS, SASEGT. V lost 6 bases and J 0 bases, leaving 12 bases between the germline ends. The CDR3 sequence: CASSPRDFSNQPQHF. The CDR3 bases are TGTGCCAGCAGCCCCAGGGATTTTAGCAATCAGCCCCAGCATTTT.

This sequence joins TRBV6-5 and TRBJ2-2; 7 positions match TRBD1. J gave up 4 bases and V 4 bases, and 6 bases lay outside the gene matches. The CDR3 loop spans 15 amino acids. Germline CDR1 reads MNHEY; CDR2 reads SVGAGI. The CDR3 region has the DNA TGTGCCAGCAGTTTCGACAGGGCCGGCACCGGGGAGCTGTTTTTT. It codes for CASSFDRAGTGELFF.

This clone has only one observation. This sequence joins TRBV6-5 and TRBJ2-7, with TRBD2 as a possible D gene (5 bases). V lost 0 bases and J lost 0, with 9 bases in between. Germline V gene lookup returns CDR1 MNHEY and CDR2 SVGAGI. The CDR3 consists of 15 residues. Here the CDR3 DNA reads TGTGCCAGCAGTTACTCGCCCAGCGGCTCCTACGAGCAGTACTTC. As protein: CASSYSPSGSYEQYF.

J is TRBJ2-2 and V is TRBV6-5; 13 nucleotides agree with TRBD2. Per the germline V gene, CDR1 is MNHEY and CDR2 is SVGAGI. This CDR3 spans 15 amino acids. Trimming removed 4 bases from V and 8 bases from J; junction bases left unmatched: 4. Written as DNA, the CDR3 is TGTGCCAGCAGTTTACTAGCGGGGGGGCCTGGGGAGCTGTTTTTT. Translated, it gives CASSLLAGGPGELFF.

The V and J genes are TRBV7-9 and TRBJ2-3, with 8 bases identical to TRBD2. V was pared by 1 base and J by 6 bases, with 6 bases of the junction left unmatched. The CDR3 consists of 15 residues. Germline CDR1 SEHNR, CDR2 FQNEAQ (reference sequence). Written as DNA, the CDR3 is TGTGCCAGCAGCTTAGTCGCGGGAGGAGGGGATACGCAGTATTTT. This translates into CASSLVAGGGDTQYF.

The CDR3 spells CASSWKTGPLTYEQYF. The CDR3, as DNA: TGTGCCAGCAGCTGGAAGACAGGGCCCCTAACCTACGAGCAGTACTTC. The genes are TRBV7-9 and TRBJ2-7; 7 bases fit TRBD1. After removal of 4 bases from V and 2 bases from J, the junction contained 11 bases not matched to a gene. From germline, CDR1 is SEHNR and CDR2 FQNEAQ (reference sequence). The CDR3 has 16 residues.

This chain connects TRBV12-5 to TRBJ2-7; 9 bases line up with TRBD2. V lost 4 bases and J lost 2; bases outside the gene matches: 9. The CDR3 spans 16 residues. CDR1 is LGHNT, CDR2 FRNRAP, per germline. CDR3 nucleotides: TGTGCTAGTGGTTCCTCTCTAGCGGGAATCCCCTACGAGCAGTACTTC. Protein product: CASGSSLAGIPYEQYF.

The chain couples TRBV25-1 to TRBJ1-1, with TRBD1 matching 11 bases. With V trimmed by 11 bases and J by 3 bases, 5 bases remained unmatched. This CDR3 has 13 residues. Germline V gene sequence: CDR1 MGHDK, CDR2 SYGVNS. CDR3 nucleotides: TGTGCCTGCGGGACAGGGGGGGACACTGAAGCTTTCTTT. The encoded protein is CACGTGGDTEAFF.

This chain connects TRBV6-1 to TRBJ2-7, with 12 bases that match TRBD2. The ends lost 6 bases at V and 5 bases at J; junction bases unmatched: 8. Germline CDR1 and CDR2: MNHNS and SASEGT. The CDR3 has 15 residues. The CDR3: CASRTWTSGTNEQYF. Here the CDR3 DNA reads TGTGCCAGCAGGACATGGACTAGCGGGACTAACGAGCAGTACTTC.

This rearrangement joins TRBV6-1 to TRBJ2-1; D perhaps matches TRBD2 (6 bases). Germline CDR1 reads MNHNS; CDR2 reads SASEGT. The CDR3 consists of 16 residues. The V end was cut by 0 bases, the J end by 2 bases, with 11 bases between. The CDR3 DNA sequence: TGTGCCAGCAGTGAAGCCCCGGGAGTCACCTACAATGAGCAGTTCTTC. Its protein product is CASSEAPGVTYNEQFF.

The chain joins TRBV4-2 to TRBJ1-2, with a tentative D call TRBD1 (6 bases). Looked up from germline, CDR1 is LGHNA and CDR2 is YNFKEQ. Trimming took 4 bases from V and 6 from J, leaving 15 bases between them. CDR3 length equals 14 residues. CDR3 sequence reads: CASSPTGGRDGYTF. CDR3 DNA sequence: TGTGCCAGCAGCCCAACGGGGGGGCGGGATGGCTACACCTTC.

By frequency in the sample, this clone is medium-sized (0.01 to 0.1%). The rearrangement uses TRBV30 and TRBJ2-1; D is perhaps TRBD2 (5 bases). CDR1 is GTSNPN, CDR2 SVGIG, per germline (reference sequence). The ends were cut back, 5 bases at V and 7 bases at J, with 9 bases in the middle. The CDR3 is 11 amino acids. For the CDR3, the DNA is TGTGCCTGGTCGAGGGATAATGAGCAGTTCTTC. This translates into CAWSRDNEQFF.

By frequency in the sample, this clone is large (0.1 to 1%). V usage is TRBV21-1 and J usage is TRBJ2-5; the DNA was not compared with TRBD2, the D call given in the table. TRBV21-1 is a pseudogene segment. The CDR3 is 20 residues long. The CDR3 DNA reads as TGTGCCAGCAGCAGCGGGACAAGACTAGCGGGAGAGGGGGTACAAGAGACCCAGTACTTC. This encodes CASSSGTRLAGEGVQETQYF.